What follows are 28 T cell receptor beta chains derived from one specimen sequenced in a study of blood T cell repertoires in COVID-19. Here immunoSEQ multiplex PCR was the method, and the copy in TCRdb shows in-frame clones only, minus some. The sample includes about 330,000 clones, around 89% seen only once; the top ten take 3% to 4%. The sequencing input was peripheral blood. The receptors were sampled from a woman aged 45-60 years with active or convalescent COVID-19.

This CDR3 reads CASRTGHTTNYGYTF. The CDR3 bases are TGTGCCAGTCGGACAGGCCATACCACTAACTATGGCTACACCTTC. The gene calls are TRBV6-5 and TRBJ1-2, with 7 bases identical to TRBD1. Per the germline V gene, CDR1 is MNHEY and CDR2 is SVGAGI. Unmatched junction bases numbered 10, after V lost 9 bases and J lost 0 bases. The CDR3 consists of 15 residues.

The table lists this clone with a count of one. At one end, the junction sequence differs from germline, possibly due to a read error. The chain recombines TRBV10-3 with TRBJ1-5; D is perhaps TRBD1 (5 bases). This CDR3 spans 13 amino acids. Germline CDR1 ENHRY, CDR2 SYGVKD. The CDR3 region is CAISEGANQPQHF. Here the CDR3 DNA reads TGTGCCATCAGTGAGGGGGCGAATCAACCCCAGCATTTT.

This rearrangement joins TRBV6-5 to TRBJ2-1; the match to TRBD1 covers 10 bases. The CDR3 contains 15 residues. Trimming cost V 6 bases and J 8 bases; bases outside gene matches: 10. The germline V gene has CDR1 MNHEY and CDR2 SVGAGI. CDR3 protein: CASSDDRGRWDEQFF. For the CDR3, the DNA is TGTGCCAGCAGCGACGACAGGGGGCGGTGGGATGAGCAGTTCTTC.

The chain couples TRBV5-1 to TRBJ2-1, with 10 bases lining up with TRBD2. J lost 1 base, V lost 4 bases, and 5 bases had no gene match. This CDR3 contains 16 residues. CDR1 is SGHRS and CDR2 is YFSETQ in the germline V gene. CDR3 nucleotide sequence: TGCGCCAGCAGCGGGGGACTAGCGCCGTCCTACAATGAGCAGTTCTTC. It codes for CASSGGLAPSYNEQFF.

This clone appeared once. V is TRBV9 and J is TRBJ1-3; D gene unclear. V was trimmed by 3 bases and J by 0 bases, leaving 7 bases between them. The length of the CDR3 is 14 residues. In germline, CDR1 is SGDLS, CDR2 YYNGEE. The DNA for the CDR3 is TGTGCCAGCAGCGAGCACTCCTCTGGAAACACCATATATTTT. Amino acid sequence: CASSEHSSGNTIYF.

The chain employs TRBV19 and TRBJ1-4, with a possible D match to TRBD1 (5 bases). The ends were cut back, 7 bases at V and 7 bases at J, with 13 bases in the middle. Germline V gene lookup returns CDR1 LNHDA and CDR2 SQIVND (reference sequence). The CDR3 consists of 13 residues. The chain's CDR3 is CASTHRNSEKLFF. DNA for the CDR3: TGTGCCAGTACTCACAGGAATAGTGAAAAACTGTTTTTT.

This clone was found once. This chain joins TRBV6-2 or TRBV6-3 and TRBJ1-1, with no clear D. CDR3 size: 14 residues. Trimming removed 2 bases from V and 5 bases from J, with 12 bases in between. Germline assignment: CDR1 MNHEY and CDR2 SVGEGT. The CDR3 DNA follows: TGTGCCAGCAGTTACGATGGAGGGAGGACTGAAGCTTTCTTT. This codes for CASSYDGGRTEAFF.

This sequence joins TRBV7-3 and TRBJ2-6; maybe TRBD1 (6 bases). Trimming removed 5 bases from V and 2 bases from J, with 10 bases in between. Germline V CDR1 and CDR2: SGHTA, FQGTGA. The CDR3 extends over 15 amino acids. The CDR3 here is CASSTQGTGANVLTF. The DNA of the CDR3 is TGTGCCAGCAGCACACAGGGAACTGGGGCCAACGTCCTGACTTTC.

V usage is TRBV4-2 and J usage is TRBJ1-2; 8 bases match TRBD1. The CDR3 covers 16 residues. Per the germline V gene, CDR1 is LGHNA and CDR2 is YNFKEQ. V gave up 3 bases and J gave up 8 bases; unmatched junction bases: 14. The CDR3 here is CASSQETGASTGGYTF. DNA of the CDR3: TGTGCCAGCAGCCAGGAGACAGGGGCGTCTACAGGAGGCTACACCTTC.

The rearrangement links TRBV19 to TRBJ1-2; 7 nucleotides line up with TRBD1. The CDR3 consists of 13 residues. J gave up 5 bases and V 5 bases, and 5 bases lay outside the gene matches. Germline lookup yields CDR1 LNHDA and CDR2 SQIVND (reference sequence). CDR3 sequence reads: CASSAGQNYGYTF. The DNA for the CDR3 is TGTGCCAGTAGTGCGGGACAGAATTATGGCTACACCTTC.

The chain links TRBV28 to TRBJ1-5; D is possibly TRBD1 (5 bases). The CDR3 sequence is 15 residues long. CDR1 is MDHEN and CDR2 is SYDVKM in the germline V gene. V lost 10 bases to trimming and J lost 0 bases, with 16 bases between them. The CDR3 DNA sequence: TGTGCCACCACAACAGCAGGGCGTAGCAATCAGCCCCAGCATTTT. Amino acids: CATTTAGRSNQPQHF.

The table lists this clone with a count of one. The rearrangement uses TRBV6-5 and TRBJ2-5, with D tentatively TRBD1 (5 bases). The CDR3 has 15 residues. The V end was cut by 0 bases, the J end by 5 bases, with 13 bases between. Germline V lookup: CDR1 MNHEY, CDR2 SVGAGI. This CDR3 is CASSYSGRPDETQYF. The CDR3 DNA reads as TGTGCCAGCAGTTACTCGGGGCGTCCCGACGAGACCCAGTACTTC.

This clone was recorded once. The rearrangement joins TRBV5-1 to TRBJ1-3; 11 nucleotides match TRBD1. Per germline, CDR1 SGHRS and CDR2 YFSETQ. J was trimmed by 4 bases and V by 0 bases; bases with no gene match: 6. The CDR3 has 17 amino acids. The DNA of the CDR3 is TGCGCCAGCAGCTTGGACGGACAGGGGGCGCGAGGAAACACCATATATTTT. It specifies CASSLDGQGARGNTIYF. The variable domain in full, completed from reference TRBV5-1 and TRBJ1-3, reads KAGVTQTPRYLIKTRGQQVTLSCSPISGHRSVSWYQQTPGQGLQFLFEYFSETQRNKGNFPGRFSGRQFSNSRSEMNVSTLELGDSALYLCASSLDGQGARGNTIYFGEGSWLTVV.

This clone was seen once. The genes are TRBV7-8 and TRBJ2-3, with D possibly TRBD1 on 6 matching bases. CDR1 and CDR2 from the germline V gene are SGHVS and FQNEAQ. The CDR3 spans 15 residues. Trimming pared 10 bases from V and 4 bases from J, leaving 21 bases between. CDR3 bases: TGTGCCACTCAGCGGCAGGGGTGGTACGCAGATACGCAGTATTTT. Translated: CATQRQGWYADTQYF.

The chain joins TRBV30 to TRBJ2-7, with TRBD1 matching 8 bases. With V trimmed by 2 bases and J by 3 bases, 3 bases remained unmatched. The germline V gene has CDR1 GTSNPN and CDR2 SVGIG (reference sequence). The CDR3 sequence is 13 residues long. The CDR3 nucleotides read TGTGCCTGGAGTCAGGACAGGGTCTACGAGCAGTACTTC. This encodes CAWSQDRVYEQYF.

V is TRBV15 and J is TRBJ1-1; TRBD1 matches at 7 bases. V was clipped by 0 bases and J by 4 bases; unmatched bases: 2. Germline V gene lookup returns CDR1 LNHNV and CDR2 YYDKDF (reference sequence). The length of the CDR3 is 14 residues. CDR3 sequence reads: CATSRDRGATEAFF. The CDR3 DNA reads TGTGCCACCAGCAGAGACAGGGGGGCCACTGAAGCTTTCTTT.

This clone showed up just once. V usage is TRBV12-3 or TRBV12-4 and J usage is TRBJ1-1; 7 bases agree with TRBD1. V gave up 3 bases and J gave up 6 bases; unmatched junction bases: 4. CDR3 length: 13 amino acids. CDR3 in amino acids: CASSLWDRPEAFF. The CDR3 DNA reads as TGTGCCAGCAGTTTGTGGGACAGACCTGAAGCTTTCTTT.

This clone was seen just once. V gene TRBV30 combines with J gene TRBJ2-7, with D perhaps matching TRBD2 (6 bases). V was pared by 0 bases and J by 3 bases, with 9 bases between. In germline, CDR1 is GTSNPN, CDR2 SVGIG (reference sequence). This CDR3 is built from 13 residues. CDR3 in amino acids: CAWSVGRNYEQYF. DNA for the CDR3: TGTGCCTGGAGTGTCGGGAGAAACTACGAGCAGTACTTC.

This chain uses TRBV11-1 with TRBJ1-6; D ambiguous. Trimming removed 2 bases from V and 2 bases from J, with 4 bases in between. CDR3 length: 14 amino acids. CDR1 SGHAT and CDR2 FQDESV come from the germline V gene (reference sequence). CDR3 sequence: CASSLTAYNSPLHF. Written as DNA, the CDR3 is TGTGCCAGCAGCTTAACAGCCTATAATTCACCCCTCCACTTT.

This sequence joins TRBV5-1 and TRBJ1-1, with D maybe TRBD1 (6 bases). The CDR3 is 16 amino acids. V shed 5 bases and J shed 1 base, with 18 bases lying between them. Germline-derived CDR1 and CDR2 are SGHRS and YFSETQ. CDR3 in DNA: TGCGCCAGCAGTTTAAGGCACAGGGTTTCGAACACTGAAGCTTTCTTT. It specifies CASSLRHRVSNTEAFF.

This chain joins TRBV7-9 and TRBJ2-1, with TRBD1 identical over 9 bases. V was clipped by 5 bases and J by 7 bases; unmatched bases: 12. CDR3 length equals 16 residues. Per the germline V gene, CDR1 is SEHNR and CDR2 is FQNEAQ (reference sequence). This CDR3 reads CASSPTWDRVKNEQFF. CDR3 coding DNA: TGTGCCAGCAGCCCTACGTGGGACAGGGTGAAAAATGAGCAGTTCTTC.

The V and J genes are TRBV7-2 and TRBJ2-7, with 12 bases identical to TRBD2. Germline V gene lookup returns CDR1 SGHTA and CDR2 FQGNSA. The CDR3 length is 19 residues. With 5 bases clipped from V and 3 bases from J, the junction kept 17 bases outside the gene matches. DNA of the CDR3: TGTGCCAGCAGCGCCCGAGGTGGGACGACTAGCGGGAGTATCTACGAGCAGTACTTC. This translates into CASSARGGTTSGSIYEQYF.

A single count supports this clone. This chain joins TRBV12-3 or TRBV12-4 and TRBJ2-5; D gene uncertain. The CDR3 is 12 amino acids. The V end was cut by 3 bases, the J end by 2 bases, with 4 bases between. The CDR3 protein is CASSFRQETQYF. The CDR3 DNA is TGTGCCAGCAGTTTTCGGCAAGAGACCCAGTACTTC.

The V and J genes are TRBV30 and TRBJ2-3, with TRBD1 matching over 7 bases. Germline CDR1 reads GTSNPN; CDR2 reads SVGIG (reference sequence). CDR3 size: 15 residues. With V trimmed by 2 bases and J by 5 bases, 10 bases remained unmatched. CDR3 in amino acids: CAWSTHRGVKDTQYF. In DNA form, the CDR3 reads TGTGCCTGGAGTACCCACAGGGGAGTAAAAGATACGCAGTATTTT.

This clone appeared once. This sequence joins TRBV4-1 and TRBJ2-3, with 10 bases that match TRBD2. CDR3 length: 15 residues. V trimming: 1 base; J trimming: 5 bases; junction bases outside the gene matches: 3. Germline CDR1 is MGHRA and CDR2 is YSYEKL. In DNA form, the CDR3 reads TGCGCCAGCAGCCAAGTAGCGGGAGGAGAAGATACGCAGTATTTT. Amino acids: CASSQVAGGEDTQYF.

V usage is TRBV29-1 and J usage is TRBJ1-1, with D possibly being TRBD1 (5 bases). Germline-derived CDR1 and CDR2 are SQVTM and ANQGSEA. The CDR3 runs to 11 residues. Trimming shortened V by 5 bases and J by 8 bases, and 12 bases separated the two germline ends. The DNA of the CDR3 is TGCAGCGTTCTTTATAACAGGGAAGCTTTCTTT. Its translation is CSVLYNREAFF.

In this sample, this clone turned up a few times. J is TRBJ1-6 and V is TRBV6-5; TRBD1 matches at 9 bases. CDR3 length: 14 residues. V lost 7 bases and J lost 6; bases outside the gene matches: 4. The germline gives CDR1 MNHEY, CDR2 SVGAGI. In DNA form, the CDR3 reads TGTGCCAGCATGCCGGGACAGGGTAATTCACCCCTCCACTTT. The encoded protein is CASMPGQGNSPLHF.

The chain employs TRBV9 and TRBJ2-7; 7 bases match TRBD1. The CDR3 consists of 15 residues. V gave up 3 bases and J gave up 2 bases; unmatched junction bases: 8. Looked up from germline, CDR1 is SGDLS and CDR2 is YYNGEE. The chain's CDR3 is CASSAGTEFTYEQYF. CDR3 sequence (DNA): TGTGCCAGCAGCGCCGGGACAGAATTTACCTACGAGCAGTACTTC.